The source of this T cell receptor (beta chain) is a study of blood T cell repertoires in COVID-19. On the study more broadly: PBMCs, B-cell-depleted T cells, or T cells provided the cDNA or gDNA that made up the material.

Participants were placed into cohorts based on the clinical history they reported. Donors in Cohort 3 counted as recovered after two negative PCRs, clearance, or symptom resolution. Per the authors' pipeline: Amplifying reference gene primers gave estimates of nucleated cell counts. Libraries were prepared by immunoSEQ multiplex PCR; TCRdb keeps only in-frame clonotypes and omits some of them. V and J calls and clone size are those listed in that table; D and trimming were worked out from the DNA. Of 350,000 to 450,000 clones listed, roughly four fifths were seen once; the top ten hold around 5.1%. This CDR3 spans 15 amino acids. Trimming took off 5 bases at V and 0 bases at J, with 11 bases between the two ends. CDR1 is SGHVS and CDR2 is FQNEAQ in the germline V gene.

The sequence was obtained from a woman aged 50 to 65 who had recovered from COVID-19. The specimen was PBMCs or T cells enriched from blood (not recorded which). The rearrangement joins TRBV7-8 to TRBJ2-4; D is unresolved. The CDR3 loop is CASSNTELAKNIQYF. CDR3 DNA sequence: TGTGCCAGCAGCAACACGGAGTTAGCCAAAAACATTCAGTACTTC.